Listed below are T cell receptor beta chains from one sample, sequenced in a study of T cells in Graves' hyperthyroidism and ophthalmopathy. TCRdb reprocessed the multiplex PCR reads with MiXCR, giving one entry per CDR3 protein. The sample contains 250,000 to 300,000 distinct CDR3 sequences, roughly 15% of which appear only once. What was sequenced was blood. These receptors came from a woman in her 50s with Graves' hyperthyroidism that later progressed to Graves' ophthalmopathy. CDR3s include the opening cysteine and the closing phenylalanine or tryptophan. The D gene is left open where the match is weak. Expanded clones are given a class, and other clones once, few, many or no size at all.

J | V | D | size | length | DNA | CDR3
TRBJ1-1 | TRBV7-3 | NA | many | 14 | TGTGCCAGCAGCCTAGCCAGGGGAGACACTGAAGCTTTCTTT | CASSLARGDTEAFF
TRBJ1-2 | TRBV27 | TRBD1 | many | 15 | TGTGCCAGCAGCTGGGCAGGGGGCCATAACTATGGCTACACCTTC | CASSWAGGHNYGYTF
TRBJ2-7 | TRBV4-2 | NA | many | 15 | TGTGCCAGCAGCCAAGATCCAGGATCTACCTACGAGCAGTACTTC | CASSQDPGSTYEQYF
TRBJ2-1 | TRBV19 | TRBD2 | many | 16 | TGTGCCAGTAGTATTCATCTAGCGGGGAACTACAATGAGCAGTTCTTC | CASSIHLAGNYNEQFF
TRBJ2-2 | TRBV14 | NA | NA | 15 | TGTGCCAGCAGCCGAAATTTTCCAGACACCGGGGAGCTGTTTTTT | CASSRNFPDTGELFF
TRBJ2-7 | TRBV20-1 | NA | many | 14 | TGCAGTGCTAGAGATCCGCGAACACAGGGCGAGCAGTACTTC | CSARDPRTQGEQYF
TRBJ2-2 | TRBV28 | NA | many | 16 | TGTGCCAGCAGTTTACCGGGGCTCGCGAACACCGGGGAGCTGTTTTTT | CASSLPGLANTGELFF
TRBJ2-5 | TRBV5-1 | TRBD2 | NA | 15 | TGCGCCAGCAGCTTGGCGGCGGGAGGTGGAGAGACCCAGTACTTC | CASSLAAGGGETQYF
TRBJ2-5 | TRBV28 | NA | NA | 14 | TGTGCCAGCAGTACCCGTGGCCCCATGGGGACCCAGTACTTC | CASSTRGPMGTQYF
TRBJ2-4 | TRBV3-1 | NA | many | 16 | TGTGCCAGCAGCCACTTCGGAGGGACAGCGAGAGACATTCAGTACTTC | CASSHFGGTARDIQYF
TRBJ2-5 | TRBV5-1 | NA | many | 14 | TGCGCCAGCAGCTTGCAAGGGCACCAAGAGACCCAGTACTTC | CASSLQGHQETQYF
TRBJ2-7 | TRBV20-1 | TRBD2 | many | 15 | TGCAGTGCTAGTGGCGTGACTAGCGGATCCTACGAGCAGTACTTC | CSASGVTSGSYEQYF
TRBJ1-1 | TRBV28 | TRBD1 | many | 15 | TGTGCCAGCAGCGATTCAGGACAGGGAGACACTGAAGCTTTCTTT | CASSDSGQGDTEAFF
TRBJ1-6 | TRBV3-1 | NA | few | 14 | TGTGCCAGCAGTCACAGGGTCCTTAATTCACCCCTCCACTTT | CASSHRVLNSPLHF
TRBJ2-6 | TRBV6-1 | NA | NA | 17 | TGTGCCAGCAGTGAACCCAGGACAGACTCTGGGGCCAACGTCCTGACTTTC | CASSEPRTDSGANVLTF
TRBJ2-1 | TRBV5-1 | TRBD2 | NA | 13 | TGCGCCAGCGGACCGGGACTAGCAGTTGAGCAGTTCTTC | CASGPGLAVEQFF
TRBJ2-3 | TRBV5-1 | TRBD2 | NA | 17 | TGTGCCAGCAGCTTGGAAGGACTAGGAGGGGGCACAGATACGCAGTATTTT | CASSLEGLGGGTDTQYF
TRBJ2-1 | TRBV5-1 | NA | many | 15 | TGCGCCAGCAGCTTGGTGGGGGAGGCGGGAAATGAGCAGTTCTTC | CASSLVGEAGNEQFF
TRBJ2-7 | TRBV10-3 | NA | NA | 11 | TGTGCCATCAGTGATGGGTACGAGCAGTACTTC | CAISDGYEQYF
TRBJ1-4 | TRBV30 | NA | many | 12 | TGTGCCTGGAATACCGTCCTTGAAAAACTGTTTTTT | CAWNTVLEKLFF
TRBJ2-3 | TRBV5-1 | TRBD2 | many | 15 | TGCGCCAGCAGCCCCGGACTAGCGGGCACAGATACGCAGTATTTT | CASSPGLAGTDTQYF
TRBJ1-4 | TRBV12-3/TRBV12-4 | NA | many | 16 | TGTGCCAGCAGTTTAGTATACGGGACCCTAAATGAAAAACTGTTTTTT | CASSLVYGTLNEKLFF
TRBJ2-1 | TRBV7-9 | TRBD2 | NA | 18 | TGTGCCAGCAGCCTGTCCGGGAGACTAGCGGACTTAGGCAATGAGCAGTTCTTC | CASSLSGRLADLGNEQFF
TRBJ2-2 | TRBV5-1 | TRBD1 | many | 15 | TGCGCCAGCAAAAAACAGGGGGCGAACACCGGGGAGCTGTTTTTT | CASKKQGANTGELFF
TRBJ2-3 | TRBV7-6 | TRBD2 | few | 16 | TGTGCCAGCAGCTTAGTTAGCGGGAGCACCACAGATACGCAGTATTTT | CASSLVSGSTTDTQYF
TRBJ2-7 | TRBV6-1 | NA | many | 12 | TGTGCCAGCAGTGAAGCTGGCTACGAGCAGTACTTC | CASSEAGYEQYF
TRBJ2-2 | TRBV19 | NA | few | 13 | TGTGCCAGTACACCGACGAACACCGGGGAGCTGTTTTTT | CASTPTNTGELFF
TRBJ2-7 | TRBV5-1 | TRBD2 | many | 12 | TGTGCCAGCAGCGGGAGCTCCTACGAGCAGTACTTC | CASSGSSYEQYF
TRBJ2-2 | TRBV10-3 | TRBD2 | NA | 16 | TGTGCCATCAGGGAGCGGGAGGGCCAAAGCACCGGGGAGCTGTTTTTT | CAIREREGQSTGELFF
TRBJ1-1 | TRBV5-6 | NA | many | 12 | TGTGCCAGCAGCTGGGGGGGCGGAGGAGCTTTCTTT | CASSWGGGGAFF
TRBJ1-4 | TRBV5-1 | NA | NA | 16 | TGCGCCAGCAGCATCTCCGACAGTTGGGGTAATGGAAAACTGTTTTTT | CASSISDSWGNGKLFF
TRBJ1-6 | TRBV2 | NA | many | 15 | TGTGCCAGCAGAGTCATGGCAGCGAATAATTCACCCCTCCACTTT | CASRVMAANNSPLHF
TRBJ2-1 | TRBV12-3/TRBV12-4 | NA | many | 14 | TGTGCCAGTGTGGGCTCGAGCTCCTACAATGAGCAGTTCTTC | CASVGSSSYNEQFF
TRBJ2-1 | TRBV12-3/TRBV12-4 | NA | many | 11 | TGTGCCAGCACCCCTGCGCGGGAGCAGTTCTTC | CASTPAREQFF
TRBJ2-7 | TRBV11-2 | NA | many | 16 | TGTGCCAGCAGCCCCCCATTTGCCTTTCCCGTCTACGAGCAGTACTTC | CASSPPFAFPVYEQYF
TRBJ2-1 | TRBV20-1 | TRBD2 | many | 14 | TGCAGTGCTAGTCGAGCGGGAGGGCCCAATGAGCAGTTCTTC | CSASRAGGPNEQFF
TRBJ2-3 | TRBV27 | NA | many | 15 | TGTGCCAGCAGCTCAACTAGCCTCTTCACAGATACGCAGTATTTT | CASSSTSLFTDTQYF
TRBJ1-1 | TRBV5-1 | NA | NA | 14 | TGCGCCAGCAGCTTTACCGGCAGGAACACTGAAGCTTTCTTT | CASSFTGRNTEAFF
TRBJ2-1 | TRBV13 | NA | NA | 14 | TGTGCCAGCAGTACCATAAGCTCCTACAATGAGCAGTTCTTC | CASSTISSYNEQFF
TRBJ2-2 | TRBV12-3/TRBV12-4 | TRBD2 | NA | 15 | TGTGCCAGCAGTCATAGCGGGAGGGCCCTCGGGGAGCTGTTTTTT | CASSHSGRALGELFF
TRBJ2-1 | TRBV10-3 | NA | many | 15 | TGTGCCATCAGTGAGCCTCCGAACCTAGGGTCCCTCAAGTTCTTC | CAISEPPNLGSLKFF
TRBJ2-7 | TRBV7-6 | NA | many | 15 | TGTGCCAGCAGCGGGGGGTCCGGAAGGGGCTACGAGCAGTACTTC | CASSGGSGRGYEQYF
TRBJ2-3 | TRBV20-1 | TRBD2 | few | 17 | TGCAGTGCTAGAGACGAAGGGACTAGCGTCAGCACAGATACGCAGTATTTT | CSARDEGTSVSTDTQYF
TRBJ2-5 | TRBV7-8 | NA | many | 14 | TGTGCCAGCAGCTTAGTAGCCAAACAAGAGACCCAGTACTTC | CASSLVAKQETQYF
TRBJ2-7 | TRBV7-9 | TRBD1 | few | 16 | TGTGCCAGCACGGGGTTTGGGCAGGGGGTCTCCTACGAGCAGTACTTC | CASTGFGQGVSYEQYF
TRBJ2-7 | TRBV20-1 | TRBD1 | few | 17 | TGCAGTGCTAGAGAGATAGGTGGTGGGACAGGGGGCCGGGAGCAGTACTTC | CSAREIGGGTGGREQYF
TRBJ2-3 | TRBV9 | NA | NA | 15 | TGTGCCAGCAGCGGACCAGGGGGGCCCACAGATACGCAGTATTTT | CASSGPGGPTDTQYF
TRBJ2-7 | TRBV7-9 | NA | NA | 14 | TGTGCCAGCAGCTCGACCGACAAGACCTACGAGCAGTACTTC | CASSSTDKTYEQYF
TRBJ1-1 | TRBV28 | NA | many | 12 | TGTGCCAGCAGTTTAGGGAGGACTGAAGCTTTCTTT | CASSLGRTEAFF
TRBJ2-3 | TRBV28 | NA | many | 15 | TGTGCCAGCAGTTCGTTGGACAGCACCACAGATACGCAGTATTTT | CASSSLDSTTDTQYF
TRBJ2-3 | TRBV12-3/TRBV12-4 | NA | many | 16 | TGTGCCAGCAGTTTAGATGTTCAGGGAAGCACAGATACGCAGTATTTT | CASSLDVQGSTDTQYF
TRBJ2-5 | TRBV10-2 | TRBD1 | NA | 15 | TGCGCCAGCAGTGAGTCGCGACAGGGGTGGGGGACCCAGTACTTC | CASSESRQGWGTQYF
TRBJ2-1 | TRBV11-3 | TRBD2 | NA | 16 | TGTGCCAGCAGCTCCGGGACTAGCGGGAGTCATCGAGAGCAGTTCTTC | CASSSGTSGSHREQFF
TRBJ2-1 | TRBV18 | NA | many | 14 | TGTGCCAGCTCACCAAGACTAGGGGAATATGAGCAGTTCTTC | CASSPRLGEYEQFF
TRBJ2-7 | TRBV12-3/TRBV12-4 | TRBD1 | NA | 14 | TGTGCCAGCAACATCAGGGGGTCATCCTACGAGCAGTACTTC | CASNIRGSSYEQYF
TRBJ2-3 | TRBV6-1 | TRBD2 | few | 16 | TGTGCCAGCAGGCCAGGACTAGCGGGAACCACAGATACGCAGTATTTT | CASRPGLAGTTDTQYF
TRBJ1-2 | TRBV2 | NA | NA | 12 | TGTGCCAGCAGGGGGCATAGCGATGGCTACGCCTTC | CASRGHSDGYAF
TRBJ1-1 | TRBV2 | TRBD1 | many | 14 | TGTGCCAGCAGCGTATCCGGGACAGGGACTGAAGCTTTCTTT | CASSVSGTGTEAFF